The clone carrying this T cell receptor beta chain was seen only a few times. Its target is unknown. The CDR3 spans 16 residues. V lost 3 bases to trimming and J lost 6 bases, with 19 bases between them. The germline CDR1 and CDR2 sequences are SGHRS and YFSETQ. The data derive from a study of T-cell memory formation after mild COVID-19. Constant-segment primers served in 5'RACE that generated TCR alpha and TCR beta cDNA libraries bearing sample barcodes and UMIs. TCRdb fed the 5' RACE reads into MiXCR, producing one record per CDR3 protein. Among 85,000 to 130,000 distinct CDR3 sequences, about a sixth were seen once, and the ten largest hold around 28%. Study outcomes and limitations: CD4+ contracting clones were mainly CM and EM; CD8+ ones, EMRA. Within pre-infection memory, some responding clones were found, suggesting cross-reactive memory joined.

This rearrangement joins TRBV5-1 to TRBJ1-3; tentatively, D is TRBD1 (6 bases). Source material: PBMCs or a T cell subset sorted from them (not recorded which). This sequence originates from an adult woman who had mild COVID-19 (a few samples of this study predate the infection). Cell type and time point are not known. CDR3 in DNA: TGCGCCAGCAGCTCAGGACAGTTGGACGTTGTAAACACCATATATTTT. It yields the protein CASSSGQLDVVNTIYF.